This is a list of T cell receptor beta chains from one sample in a study of cytomegalovirus exposure and HLA in healthy donors. The repertoire was sequenced with immunoSEQ multiplex PCR; TCRdb's copy has only in-frame clones and lacks some. The sample lists more than 150,000 clones; roughly three quarters were seen once. The specimen sequenced was PBMCs. These receptors all come from a woman aged 25 to 45 in good health and CMV-seropositive. CDR3s include the opening cysteine and the closing phenylalanine or tryptophan. D genes are given only for firm matches. Where a row states a size, it is once, few, many or the class of an expanded clone; other rows omit it.

j_gene,v_gene,abundance,d_gene,CDR3nt,CDR3aa
TRBJ1-2,TRBV6-1,-,-,TGTGCCAGCAGTCCCTTGGGGAGCGTTCGCTATGGCTACACCTTT,CASSPLGSVRYGYTF
TRBJ2-3,TRBV19,-,TRBD2,TGTGCCAGTAGTTCAGCGGGGGCTAGCACAGATACGCAGTATTTT,CASSSAGASTDTQYF
TRBJ1-2,TRBV19,-,-,TGTGCCAGTAGTTGGCCCCCGGGGGTAGACGGCTACACCTTC,CASSWPPGVDGYTF
TRBJ2-2,TRBV21-1,-,-,TGTGCCAGCAGCAACTCGCTCGTGGAACAGGGGACCAACACCGGGGAGCTGTTTTTT,CASSNSLVEQGTNTGELFF
TRBJ1-3,TRBV4-3,medium-sized,-,TGCGCCAGCAGCCAAGCCTGGGACTCGAGCTCTGGAAACACCATATATTTT,CASSQAWDSSSGNTIYF
TRBJ2-5,TRBV7-2,-,TRBD2,TGTGCCAGCAGCCTGGGACTACTCGGGGCCGAGACCCAGTACTTC,CASSLGLLGAETQYF
TRBJ2-7,TRBV4-1,-,TRBD1,TGCGCCAGCAGCCAAGTCCGGGACAGGGGGCCTCGGAAGTCCTACGAGCAGTACTTC,CASSQVRDRGPRKSYEQYF
TRBJ1-1,TRBV18,-,-,TGTGCCAGCTCACCTGGGGGGGTGAACACTGAAGCTTTCTTT,CASSPGGVNTEAFF
TRBJ2-3,TRBV5-1,-,TRBD2,TGCGCCAGCAGACGTACTAGCGGGAGGGGAGATACACAGTATTTT,CASRRTSGRGDTQYF
TRBJ2-2,TRBV7-7,few,TRBD2,TGTGCCAGCAGCTTATCGGGTAGCGGGGGAACCGGGGAGCTGTTTTTT,CASSLSGSGGTGELFF
TRBJ1-4,TRBV7-8,-,-,TGTGCCAGCAGCTACGGGACACTTAATGAAAAACTGTTTTTT,CASSYGTLNEKLFF
TRBJ2-3,TRBV6-1,-,-,TGTGCCAGCGGGGGCCGCACAGATACGCAGTATTTT,CASGGRTDTQYF
TRBJ1-3,TRBV30,-,-,TGTGCCCGATCAGACTCTGGAAACACCATATATTTT,CARSDSGNTIYF
TRBJ2-7,TRBV11-2,-,-,TGTGCCAGCAGCTTAGGGAGGAGCGGGTCCTACGAGCAGTACTTC,CASSLGRSGSYEQYF
TRBJ1-3,TRBV9,-,-,TGTGCCAGCAGCGTAGATAGCAACTCTGGAAACACCATATATTTT,CASSVDSNSGNTIYF
TRBJ1-2,TRBV29-1,-,-,TGCAGCGTTGTACGGGGGAATGGCTACACCTTC,CSVVRGNGYTF
TRBJ2-3,TRBV10-1,-,TRBD1,TGCGCCAGCAGTGAGTCCGGGACAGGGAGGAGAGATACGCAGTATTTT,CASSESGTGRRDTQYF
TRBJ2-5,TRBV5-4,-,-,TGTGCCAGCAGCTCCTTGGGGGGGCCTTACGGTATGGAGACCCAGTACTTC,CASSSLGGPYGMETQYF
TRBJ2-7,TRBV15,-,TRBD2,TGTGCCACCAGCAGAGAGGGACTAGAGGACGAGCAGTACTTC,CATSREGLEDEQYF
TRBJ1-5,TRBV6-1,-,-,TGTGCCAGCAAGAAGGCTAGGCAGGGCAGTCAGCCCCAGCATTTT,CASKKARQGSQPQHF
TRBJ2-7,TRBV5-5,-,TRBD1,TGTGCCAGCAGCCGAGATCCGACAGGGGCCTCCTACGAGCAGTACTTC,CASSRDPTGASYEQYF
TRBJ2-5,TRBV5-1,-,TRBD2,TGCGCCAGCAGCTTGGGGCTGGGACTAGCAAGCGAGACCCAGTACTTC,CASSLGLGLASETQYF
TRBJ1-5,TRBV7-9,-,-,TGTGCCAGCAGCTTAGGGGGAGGGAATCAGCCCCAGCATTTT,CASSLGGGNQPQHF
TRBJ2-1,TRBV7-8,-,TRBD2,TGTGCCAGCACTAATCGACTAGCGGGTGTTAAGAATGAGCAGTTCTTC,CASTNRLAGVKNEQFF
TRBJ1-2,TRBV13,-,TRBD1,TGTGCCAGCAGCTGGAGGACAGGGGACTTGTACACCTTC,CASSWRTGDLYTF
TRBJ1-2,TRBV4-3,-,-,TGCGCCAGCAGCCAAGAGGGCGGGGACTATGGCTACACCTTC,CASSQEGGDYGYTF
TRBJ2-5,TRBV5-6,-,TRBD2,TGTGCCAGCAGCTTAGCGGGGGGTTCCGAAGAGACCCAGTACTTC,CASSLAGGSEETQYF
TRBJ1-2,TRBV10-3,-,-,TGTGCCATCAGTGAGAGGCAGGGGCGATTCTATGGCTACACCTTC,CAISERQGRFYGYTF
TRBJ2-1,TRBV7-2,-,TRBD2,TGTGCCAGCAGTCGGGGAGGGGTCAATGAGCAGTTCTTC,CASSRGGVNEQFF
TRBJ1-2,TRBV7-2,-,-,TGTGCCAGCAGCTTCTCAGTATATGGCTACACCTTC,CASSFSVYGYTF
TRBJ1-3,TRBV28,-,-,TGTGCCAGCAGCAACCACAGGGCGTGGGGAAACACCATATATTTT,CASSNHRAWGNTIYF
TRBJ2-5,TRBV5-4,-,TRBD2,TGTGCCAGCAGCCTAACTAGCGGGGCACAAGAGACCCAGTACTTC,CASSLTSGAQETQYF
TRBJ2-7,TRBV14,-,TRBD2,TGTGCCAGCAGCCCCCGGTTTTGGGGGGGAGTCTACGAGCAGTACTTC,CASSPRFWGGVYEQYF
TRBJ1-3,TRBV9,-,-,TGTGCCAGCTCTGCCTTCCGAACAGGGCGGGGAAACACCATATATTTT,CASSAFRTGRGNTIYF
TRBJ1-6,TRBV11-3,-,TRBD1,TGTGCCAGCAGCGTGGGACAGGTTAATTCACCCCTCCACTTT,CASSVGQVNSPLHF
TRBJ1-1,TRBV5-6,-,TRBD1,TGTGCCAGCAGCCGGGACAGGGGTGACGTCCACACTGAAGCTTTCTTT,CASSRDRGDVHTEAFF
TRBJ2-7,TRBV13,-,TRBD2,TGTGCCAGCAGCATAGGGACTAGCGGGGCGACGAACTCCTACGAGCAGTACTTC,CASSIGTSGATNSYEQYF
TRBJ2-3,TRBV9,few,-,TGTGCCAGCAGCGTAGGTCAGAGTCAAGAGGGCACAGATACGCAGTATTTT,CASSVGQSQEGTDTQYF
TRBJ1-6,TRBV28,-,-,TGTGCCAGCATACTGTCCAGGGGAAGAGGTACACCCCTCCACTTT,CASILSRGRGTPLHF
TRBJ2-3,TRBV30,few,-,TGTGCCCGCAGGCCACAAGGCACAGATACGCAGTATTTT,CARRPQGTDTQYF
TRBJ2-7,TRBV4-1,-,-,TGCGCCAGCAGCCAAGACGGAGGGGACGAGCAGTACTTC,CASSQDGGDEQYF
TRBJ2-1,TRBV5-5,few,TRBD2,TGTGCCAGCAGCTTCAGACTAGCGGGGGGGCCCCGCTCCTACAATGAGCAGTTCTTC,CASSFRLAGGPRSYNEQFF
TRBJ1-2,TRBV7-2,-,-,TGTGCCAGCAGCTTATGGAGGGGCTGGAACTATGGCTACACCTTC,CASSLWRGWNYGYTF
TRBJ1-6,TRBV9,-,TRBD1,TGTGCCAGCAGCTCCCCCCGACAGGGAAATTCACCCCTCCACTTT,CASSSPRQGNSPLHF
TRBJ2-7,TRBV4-2,once,-,TGTGCCAGCAGCCAAGTAGCACGGGGGGCTGGTCGGGAGCAGTACTTC,CASSQVARGAGREQYF
TRBJ1-2,TRBV7-8,once,-,TGTGCCAGCAGCCCGGGAGATACGTACAGTCGGGGCTACACCTTC,CASSPGDTYSRGYTF
TRBJ1-3,TRBV28,-,-,TGTGCCAGCAGTTCTACGGGGGATGGAAACACCATATATTTT,CASSSTGDGNTIYF
TRBJ1-2,TRBV6-5,-,TRBD1,TGTGCCAGCAACCCGAATCGCGGGACAGTATATGGCTACACCTTC,CASNPNRGTVYGYTF
TRBJ2-7,TRBV5-4,once,TRBD1,TGTGCCAGCAGCTTGAAATTCGGACAGGGCCACGAGCAGTACTTC,CASSLKFGQGHEQYF